The 6 T cell receptor beta chains listed next were all sequenced from one sample in a study of T cells in Graves' hyperthyroidism and ophthalmopathy. The CDR3 regions of TCR beta were amplified from RNA transcripts. The HTBI primer set served for first-round RT-PCR of the TCR CDR3. A single record per CDR3 protein comes from TCRdb applying MiXCR to the multiplex PCR reads. The sample has about 550,000 distinct CDR3 sequences, 20% to 25% seen once. Sequencing was carried out using blood. These receptors all stem from a man younger than 35 with Graves' hyperthyroidism.

The chain links TRBV11-2 to TRBJ2-7; D uncertain. The germline gives CDR1 SGHAT, CDR2 FQNNGV. Trimming cost V 5 bases and J 3 bases, with 14 bases left between them. This CDR3 contains 14 residues. The CDR3 DNA sequence: TGTGCCAGCAGCACCGTCCTGCAAGTCTACGAGCAGTACTTC. Protein: CASSTVLQVYEQYF.

This clonotype was observed at least ten times. This sequence joins TRBV29-1 and TRBJ2-7; D possibly corresponds to TRBD2 (5 bases). Trimming stripped 7 bases from V and 4 bases from J, with 11 bases between. Germline CDR1 SQVTM, CDR2 ANQGSEA. The CDR3 sequence is 11 residues long. In nucleotides, the CDR3 is TGCAGCGGAGGGTCCCCTTACGAGCAGTACTTC. Its translation: CSGGSPYEQYF.

This clonotype was seen a handful of times. This chain uses TRBV6-5 with TRBJ1-3, with D perhaps TRBD1 (5 bases). The V gene lost 0 bases and the J gene lost 0 bases, with 9 bases spanning the gap. The CDR3 has 16 amino acids. Germline assignment: CDR1 MNHEY and CDR2 SVGAGI. The CDR3 protein is CASSYSGALSGNTIYF. The CDR3 coding sequence is TGTGCCAGCAGTTACTCAGGGGCGCTCTCTGGAAACACCATATATTTT.

This clonotype was observed at least ten times. The chain is built from TRBV6-1 and TRBJ1-1; D is ambiguous. The germline V gene has CDR1 MNHNS and CDR2 SASEGT. The CDR3 loop spans 13 amino acids. V lost 3 bases to trimming and J lost 11 bases, with 16 bases between them. CDR3 coding DNA: TGTGCCAGCAGTGAGGCCACGGTAGCGGGGGCTTTCTTT. The encoded protein is CASSEATVAGAFF.

In this sample, this clonotype turned up many times. J is TRBJ2-5 and V is TRBV6-1; TRBD1 aligns across 7 bases. Germline V gives CDR1 MNHNS, CDR2 SASEGT. This CDR3 region has 12 residues. Trimming took 9 bases from V and 3 from J; bases not matched to a gene: 4. CDR3 loop: CASSTGEETQYF. CDR3 nucleotides: TGTGCCAGTAGCACAGGGGAAGAGACCCAGTACTTC.

This clonotype was counted a few times. The V call is TRBV7-2, the J call TRBJ1-5; no clear D gene. Between the trimmed V and J ends, which lost 5 bases and 3 bases, there was a span of 8 bases. CDR1 is SGHTA and CDR2 is FQGNSA in the germline V gene. The CDR3 length is 13 residues. The CDR3 loop reads CASSPYNNQPQHF. The CDR3 DNA sequence: TGTGCCAGCAGCCCTTATAACAATCAGCCCCAGCATTTT.